The 21 T cell receptor beta chains listed next were all sequenced from one sample in a study of CD8+ T cells in alopecia areata. Treatment in this sample: oral pan-JAK inhibitor, 5-10 mg twice daily. Sequencing templates came from extracted RNA that was reverse transcribed into cDNA. Clones were sequenced by immunoSEQ multiplex PCR, and TCRdb holds only the in-frame ones, with some missing. The repertoire has about 110,000 clones, 80% to 85% of them found once; the top ten carry over 20%. The input for sequencing was CD8+ T cells sorted from blood, taken at week 24, from a patient treated with tofacitinib. The origin of the receptors is a human donor with alopecia areata.

The chain uses TRBV29-1 and TRBJ2-2; perhaps TRBD2 as D (5 bases). CDR1 is SQVTM and CDR2 is ANQGSEA in the germline V gene. This CDR3 comprises 16 residues. V was pared by 0 bases and J by 0 bases, with 11 bases between. CDR3 sequence reads: CSVEDLSSANTGELFF. The CDR3 DNA sequence: TGCAGCGTTGAAGATCTGAGTAGCGCGAACACCGGGGAGCTGTTTTTT.

The chain combines TRBV9 with TRBJ1-4, with TRBD1 as a possible D gene (5 bases). The CDR3 contains 14 residues. The germline gives CDR1 SGDLS, CDR2 YYNGEE. The V gene lost 0 bases and the J gene lost 5 bases, with 8 bases spanning the gap. The CDR3 bases are TGTGCCAGCAGCGTAGGACAGAGGAATGAAAAACTGTTTTTT. Amino acids: CASSVGQRNEKLFF.

This clone was counted between two and nine times. V usage is TRBV6-5 and J usage is TRBJ2-7; unclear D gene. The CDR3 length is 13 residues. Trimming took off 4 bases at V and 4 bases at J, with 11 bases between the two ends. Germline CDR1 is MNHEY and CDR2 is SVGAGI. The CDR3 nucleotides read TGTGCCAGCAGTTTAGGCGCCGGATACGAGCAGTACTTC. It is translated as CASSLGAGYEQYF.

J is TRBJ2-7 and V is TRBV29-1; possibly TRBD2 for D (6 bases). V was shortened by 4 bases and J by 5 bases, with 15 bases between the two germline ends. From germline, CDR1 is SQVTM and CDR2 ANQGSEA. The CDR3 consists of 13 residues. CDR3 protein: CSVATSGRHEQYF. CDR3 sequence (DNA): TGCAGCGTTGCGACTAGTGGGCGCCACGAGCAGTACTTC.

V gene TRBV29-1 combines with J gene TRBJ2-7; no clear D gene. CDR1 is SQVTM, CDR2 ANQGSEA, per germline. The V and J ends lost 7 bases and 1 base respectively, with 17 bases between them. The CDR3 loop spans 14 amino acids. In DNA, the CDR3 is TGCAGCGCCTTCTTCTCGGACGGATCCTACGAGCAGTACTTC. It encodes CSAFFSDGSYEQYF.

Written as DNA, the CDR3 is TGTGCCAGTGATAGGGCCAACGTCCTGACTTTC. This translates into CASDRANVLTF. The chain uses TRBV7-9 and TRBJ2-6; D not resolved. CDR3 length equals 11 residues. In germline, CDR1 is SEHNR, CDR2 FQNEAQ (reference sequence). Trimming stripped 9 bases from V and 5 bases from J, with 5 bases between.

The chain employs TRBV7-9 and TRBJ1-1; D call uncertain. The CDR3 consists of 15 residues. Germline values: CDR1 SEHNR, CDR2 FQNEAQ (reference sequence). V was pared by 5 bases and J by 0 bases, with 13 bases between. CDR3 loop: CASSPPGSLNTEAFF. CDR3 DNA sequence: TGTGCCAGCAGCCCCCCCGGCTCGTTGAACACTGAAGCTTTCTTT.

Turning to this clone: The germline gene is not matched at one end of the junction; a read error may be the cause. The chain couples TRBV7-7 to TRBJ2-2, with 7 bases identical to TRBD1. The CDR3 covers 15 residues. Germline V gives CDR1 SSHAT, CDR2 FNYEAQ (reference sequence). The CDR3 region is CASSLRTGNTGELFF. The CDR3 coding sequence is TGTGCTAGCAGCTTACGGACAGGGAACACCGGGGAGCTGTTTTTT.

This clone was detected only once. The chain recombines TRBV4-2 with TRBJ2-3; D is unclear. From germline, CDR1 is LGHNA and CDR2 YNFKEQ. Trimming pared 0 bases from V and 2 bases from J, leaving 15 bases between. This CDR3 contains 17 residues. In DNA, the CDR3 is TGTGCCAGCAGCCAAGAGGTCGCTGCCACTTTCACAGATACGCAGTATTTT. Translated, it gives CASSQEVAATFTDTQYF.

The chain uses TRBV16 and TRBJ1-3; D unclear. V dropped 4 bases and J dropped 0 bases, with 16 bases sitting between them. Per germline, CDR1 KGHSY and CDR2 FQNENV. This CDR3 has 17 residues. The CDR3 nucleotides are TGTGCCAGCAGCCTGCGTCCTGAAGAGTACTCTGGAAACACCATATATTTT. The encoded protein is CASSLRPEEYSGNTIYF.

This clone occurred once. CDR3 region: CASSHRAGSSDTQYF. The DNA for the CDR3 is TGTGCCAGCAGCCACCGAGCGGGGAGTTCAGATACGCAGTATTTT. The rearrangement links TRBV27 to TRBJ2-3; 7 nucleotides agree with TRBD2. Germline CDR1 MNHEY, CDR2 SMNVEV (reference sequence). V lost 6 bases to trimming and J lost 4 bases; unmatched junction nucleotides: 10. The CDR3 extends over 15 amino acids.

V and J are TRBV12-5 and TRBJ1-1; D remains unclear. Trimming shortened V by 0 bases and J by 0 bases, and 8 bases separated the two germline ends. The germline CDR1 and CDR2 sequences are LGHNT and FRNRAP. The length of the CDR3 is 15 residues. The CDR3 region has the DNA TGTGCTAGTGGTTTGGTACTTGAGTTGAACACTGAAGCTTTCTTT. Translating gives CASGLVLELNTEAFF. Drawing the rest from reference TRBV12-5 and TRBJ1-1, the complete variable domain is DARVTQTPRHKVTEMGQEVTMRCQPILGHNTVFWYRQTMMQGLELLAYFRNRAPLDDSGMPKDRFSAEMPDATLATLKIQPSEPRDSAVYFCASGLVLELNTEAFFGQGTRLTVV.

The rearrangement uses TRBV12-5 and TRBJ2-3; 10 nucleotides line up with TRBD2. The CDR3 has 17 amino acids. Trimming at V came to 4 bases and at J to 2 bases, leaving 9 bases not matched to a gene. The V gene's germline CDR1 is LGHNT and CDR2 FRNRAP. CDR3 residues: CASGSRLAGELTDTQYF. The CDR3 coding sequence is TGTGCTAGTGGTTCCCGGCTAGCGGGGGAACTCACAGATACGCAGTATTTT.

The chain carries TRBV2 and TRBJ2-5; a weak D match, TRBD1 (5 bases). This CDR3 region has 13 residues. With 6 bases removed from V and 5 bases from J, the gap between germline ends came to 13 bases. Germline V gene lookup returns CDR1 SNHLY and CDR2 FYNNEI. CDR3 protein: CASRDTPGETQYF. CDR3 coding DNA: TGTGCCAGCAGGGACACCCCAGGGGAGACCCAGTACTTC.

V gene TRBV7-9 combines with J gene TRBJ1-1; no clear D. The germline V gene has CDR1 SEHNR and CDR2 FQNEAQ (reference sequence). Trimming took 4 bases from V and 2 from J, leaving 11 bases between them. This CDR3 has 14 amino acids. The CDR3: CASSWHRSNTEAFF. CDR3 DNA sequence: TGTGCCAGCAGCTGGCACAGATCCAACACTGAAGCTTTCTTT.

This clone was detected only a few times. This chain uses TRBV21-1 with TRBJ1-6. TRBV21-1 is a documented pseudogene. The CDR3 contains 15 residues. The CDR3 DNA reads TGTGCCAGCAGCAACAGCAAAGGCGATAATTCACCCCTCCACTTT. It encodes CASSNSKGDNSPLHF.

The rearrangement joins TRBV25-1 to TRBJ1-3; TRBD1 aligns across 7 bases. CDR1 MGHDK and CDR2 SYGVNS come from the germline V gene. The CDR3 loop spans 15 amino acids. The trim removed 4 bases at V and 4 bases at J, leaving 7 bases unmatched. The CDR3 here is CASSGRQGVGNTIYF. The CDR3 DNA reads TGTGCCAGCAGTGGCCGACAGGGCGTCGGAAACACCATATATTTT.

The V gene is TRBV6-5, the J gene TRBJ2-7, with TRBD1 matching 7 bases. Germline loops: CDR1 MNHEY, CDR2 SVGAGI. The CDR3 has 15 residues. With 6 bases clipped from V and 4 bases from J, the junction kept 12 bases outside the gene matches. CDR3 sequence reads: CASSTYRGSSYEQYF. CDR3 coding DNA: TGTGCCAGCAGCACCTACAGGGGTAGCTCGTACGAGCAGTACTTC.

This chain connects TRBV5-6 to TRBJ2-5; D unclear. The CDR3 is 14 residues long. The germline V and J ends were trimmed by 1 base and 2 bases, with 9 bases remaining between them. CDR1 is SGHDT and CDR2 is YYEEEE in the germline V gene. The CDR3 DNA follows: TGTGCCAGCAGCTTGACAGAGCTTCAAGAGACCCAGTACTTC. Protein sequence: CASSLTELQETQYF.

This chain uses TRBV5-1 with TRBJ2-3, with no clear D. The CDR3 sequence is 16 residues long. The V and J ends lost 4 bases and 4 bases respectively, with 19 bases between them. In germline, CDR1 is SGHRS, CDR2 YFSETQ. The CDR3 DNA sequence: TGCGCCAGCAGCCGCAAGGGCCCCCCAACTCCAGATACGCAGTATTTT. It codes for CASSRKGPPTPDTQYF.

The chain employs TRBV6-5 and TRBJ2-2; TRBD1 aligns across 8 bases. The V segment lost 0 bases and the J segment 3 bases; nucleotides outside the gene matches: 0. This CDR3 contains 15 residues. The germline CDR1 and CDR2 sequences are MNHEY and SVGAGI. DNA for the CDR3: TGTGCCAGCAGTTACTCGACAGGGGACACCGGGGAGCTGTTTTTT. It translates to CASSYSTGDTGELFF.